This T cell receptor beta chain derives from a study of cytomegalovirus exposure and HLA in healthy donors. Unrecorded immune exposures were likely, despite nominal health at sampling. Study observations and caveats: The study reported that TCR beta sequences accurately predicted HLA-A and HLA-B alleles in most subjects.

Concerning this clone: Its antigen is unknown.

A multiplex PCR was run with 60 Vbeta primers and 13 Jbeta primers. The authors' processing: Per a later analysis, the number of unique TCR beta chains was about 78 million, of which 9 million to 14 million were shared. Repertoires were generated with immunoSEQ multiplex PCR, while TCRdb's copy carries only in-frame clones and drops some. That table is the source of V, J and clone size, and D and trimming were worked out from the DNA. The sample yields over 150,000 clones, about four fifths seen once. This CDR3 has 16 residues. The V segment lost 4 bases and the J segment 4 bases; nucleotides outside the gene matches: 8. The germline CDR1 and CDR2 sequences are SGHNT and YYREEE (reference sequence).

The receptor's source is a man between 18 and 29 years old in good health and CMV-seronegative. This sequence joins TRBV5-4 and TRBJ2-2; 9 nucleotides align to TRBD2. The sample was PBMCs. The CDR3 is CASSAYAGGSTGELFF. The CDR3 DNA follows: TGTGCCAGCAGCGCTTACGCGGGGGGGAGCACCGGGGAGCTGTTTTTT.